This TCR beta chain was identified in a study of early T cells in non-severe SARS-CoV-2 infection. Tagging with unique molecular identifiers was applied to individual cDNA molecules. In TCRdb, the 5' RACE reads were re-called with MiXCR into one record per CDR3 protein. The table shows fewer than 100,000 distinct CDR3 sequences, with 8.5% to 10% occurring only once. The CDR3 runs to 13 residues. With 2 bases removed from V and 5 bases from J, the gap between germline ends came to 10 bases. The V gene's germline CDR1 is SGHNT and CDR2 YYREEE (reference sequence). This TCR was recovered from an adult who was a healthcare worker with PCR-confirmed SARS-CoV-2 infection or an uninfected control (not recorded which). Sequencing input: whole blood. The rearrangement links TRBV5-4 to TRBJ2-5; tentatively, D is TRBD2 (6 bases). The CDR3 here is CASSFGAGETQYF. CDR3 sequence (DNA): TGTGCCAGCAGCTTCGGCGCGGGGGAGACCCAGTACTTC.